This T cell receptor beta chain was identified in a study of blood T cell repertoires in COVID-19. At the level of the study: In each case, the material was cDNA or gDNA derived from T cells, B-cell-depleted T cells, or PBMCs.

TCRdb keeps only in-frame clones here, not all; method: immunoSEQ multiplex PCR. The data show about 520,000 clones, with roughly 85% seen just once and roughly 3.1% held by the top ten. This CDR3 is 18 amino acids long. With V trimmed by 2 bases and J by 7 bases, 17 bases remained unmatched. Germline V gene sequence: CDR1 SGHTA, CDR2 FQGNSA. V usage is TRBV7-2 and J usage is TRBJ2-5; TRBD1 matches 9 bases. The TCR was taken from a human donor in a cohort sampled during active COVID-19. Input material: peripheral blood. The CDR3 sequence: CASSLMLGGTGNFGTQYF. CDR3 nucleotides: TGTGCCAGCAGCTTAATGCTCGGGGGGACAGGGAATTTTGGGACCCAGTACTTC.